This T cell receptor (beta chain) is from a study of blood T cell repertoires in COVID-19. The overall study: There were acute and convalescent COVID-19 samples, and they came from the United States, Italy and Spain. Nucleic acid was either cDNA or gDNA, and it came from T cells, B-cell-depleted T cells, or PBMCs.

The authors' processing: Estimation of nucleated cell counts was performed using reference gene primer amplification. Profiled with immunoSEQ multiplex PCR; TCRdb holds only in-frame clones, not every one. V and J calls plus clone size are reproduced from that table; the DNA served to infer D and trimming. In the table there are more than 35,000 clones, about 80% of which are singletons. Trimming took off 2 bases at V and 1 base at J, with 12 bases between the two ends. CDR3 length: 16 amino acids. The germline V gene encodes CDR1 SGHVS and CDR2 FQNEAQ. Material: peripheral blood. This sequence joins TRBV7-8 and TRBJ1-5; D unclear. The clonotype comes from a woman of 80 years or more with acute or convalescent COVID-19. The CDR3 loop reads CASSLRRTVSNQPQHF. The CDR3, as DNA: TGTGCCAGCAGCTTAAGGAGGACGGTGAGCAATCAGCCCCAGCATTTT. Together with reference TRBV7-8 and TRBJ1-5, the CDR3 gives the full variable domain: GAGVSQSPRYKVAKRGQDVALRCDPISGHVSLFWYQQALGQGPEFLTYFQNEAQLDKSGLPSDRFFAERPEGSVSTLKIQRTQQEDSAVYLCASSLRRTVSNQPQHFGDGTRLSIL.